One sample yielded the 26 T cell receptor beta chains listed below, sequenced in a study of control samples from healthy donors and cancer patients. Sequenced by immunoSEQ multiplex PCR; TCRdb stores in-frame clones only, minus some. The repertoire holds tens of thousands of clones, with approximately 85% as singletons. Sequencing used PBMCs. All receptors come from a man aged 55-75 years with colorectal cancer.

This sequence joins TRBV12-5 and TRBJ1-5; 8 bases are shared with TRBD1. V lost 6 bases and J lost 0; bases outside the gene matches: 13. The germline V gene has CDR1 LGHNT and CDR2 FRNRAP. The CDR3 covers 18 residues. The CDR3 DNA sequence: TGTGCTAGTGGCCAAATAGGACAGGGCCCTTATAGCAATCAGCCCCAGCATTTT. It yields the protein CASGQIGQGPYSNQPQHF. Drawing the rest from reference TRBV12-5 and TRBJ1-5, the complete variable domain is DARVTQTPRHKVTEMGQEVTMRCQPILGHNTVFWYRQTMMQGLELLAYFRNRAPLDDSGMPKDRFSAEMPDATLATLKIQPSEPRDSAVYFCASGQIGQGPYSNQPQHFGDGTRLSIL.

This sequence joins TRBV10-1 and TRBJ2-2; a possible D gene is TRBD2 (6 bases). Germline V gives CDR1 WNHNN, CDR2 SYGVQD (reference sequence). The CDR3 is 14 amino acids. V gave up 7 bases and J gave up 2 bases, with 11 bases separating them. The CDR3 sequence is CASTRDFNTGELFF. In nucleotides, the CDR3 is TGCGCCAGCACCAGGGACTTTAACACCGGGGAGCTGTTTTTT.

This chain uses TRBV9 with TRBJ1-1; no clear D. Trimming removed 3 bases at V and 4 bases at J, with 13 bases between. This CDR3 has 14 amino acids. Germline V gene sequence: CDR1 SGDLS, CDR2 YYNGEE. CDR3: CASSAIPGSTEAFF. CDR3 nucleotide sequence: TGTGCCAGCAGCGCTATCCCTGGGAGCACTGAAGCTTTCTTT.

The genes are TRBV6-6 and TRBJ2-7; 8 bases line up with TRBD1. Germline V lookup: CDR1 MNHNY, CDR2 SVGAGI (reference sequence). This CDR3 is built from 13 residues. With V trimmed by 6 bases and J by 6 bases, 7 bases remained unmatched. CDR3 protein: CASSPRQGSEQYV. The CDR3 nucleotides read TGTGCCAGCAGCCCGAGACAGGGGTCCGAGCAGTACGTC.

In its sample, this clone was seen once. The chain has TRBV6-1 and TRBJ1-1; 7 bases are shared with TRBD1. V gave up 5 bases and J gave up 10 bases; unmatched junction bases: 13. CDR3 length equals 14 residues. Germline-derived CDR1 and CDR2 are MNHNS and SASEGT. The CDR3 DNA follows: TGTGCCAGCAGTTATCAGGGGGGGGAATATGGAGCTTTCTTT. Encoded protein: CASSYQGGEYGAFF.

V is TRBV7-9 and J is TRBJ2-2; D gene unclear. V was pared by 1 base and J by 3 bases, with 9 bases between. Germline CDR1 SEHNR, CDR2 FQNEAQ (reference sequence). This CDR3 has 15 amino acids. The CDR3 nucleotides are TGTGCCAGCAGCTTAGGGGCGGCCGACACCGGGGAGCTGTTTTTT. Protein: CASSLGAADTGELFF.

The chain uses TRBV4-2 and TRBJ2-5, with TRBD1 matching over 11 bases. Germline V gives CDR1 LGHNA, CDR2 YNFKEQ. The CDR3 loop spans 15 amino acids. V shed 3 bases and J 4 bases; nucleotides not matched to a gene: 4. The CDR3 region is CASSQTGTGGETQYF. The CDR3 coding sequence is TGTGCCAGCAGCCAGACCGGGACAGGGGGAGAGACCCAGTACTTC.

The chain combines TRBV19 with TRBJ1-1; D might be TRBD1 (5 bases). Germline V gene sequence: CDR1 LNHDA, CDR2 SQIVND (reference sequence). The CDR3 has 13 amino acids. Trimming pared 3 bases from V and 4 bases from J, leaving 9 bases between. Here the CDR3 DNA reads TGTGCCAGTAGTATTTGGGGCCGCACTGAAGCTTTCTTT. Amino acids: CASSIWGRTEAFF.

The chain links TRBV12-5 to TRBJ2-5, with D possibly matching TRBD2 (5 bases). The CDR3 sequence is 12 residues long. In germline, CDR1 is LGHNT, CDR2 FRNRAP. Trimming pared 4 bases from V and 3 bases from J, leaving 6 bases between. The DNA for the CDR3 is TGTGCTAGTGGTTCGAGGGAAGAGACCCAGTACTTC. Translated: CASGSREETQYF.

This chain links TRBV10-2 with TRBJ2-2, with D unresolved. Trimming pared 2 bases from V and 9 bases from J, leaving 7 bases between. The germline V gene encodes CDR1 WSHSY and CDR2 SAAADI. The CDR3 covers 12 residues. CDR3 region: CASSEAWRELFF. The CDR3 DNA sequence: TGCGCCAGCAGTGAGGCATGGAGGGAGCTGTTTTTT.

The chain uses TRBV14 and TRBJ1-3; D not certain. With 5 bases removed from V and 2 bases from J, the gap between germline ends came to 7 bases. The CDR3 has 13 residues. The germline gives CDR1 SGHDN, CDR2 FVKESK. DNA of the CDR3: TGTGCCAGCAGCTCGCCTGCTGGAAACACCATATATTTT. Protein product: CASSSPAGNTIYF.

This clone was recorded a few times. The J gene is TRBJ2-1, the V gene TRBV5-6; D not certain. V lost 0 bases, J lost 10 bases, and 11 bases lay in between. In germline, CDR1 is SGHDT, CDR2 YYEEEE. The CDR3 consists of 13 residues. CDR3 coding DNA: TGTGCCAGCAGCTTGGCGAGTAAGAGGGAGCAGTTCTTC. Amino acid sequence: CASSLASKREQFF.

J is TRBJ2-5 and V is TRBV5-1; 10 bases line up with TRBD2. This CDR3 is 15 amino acids long. The germline CDR1 and CDR2 sequences are SGHRS and YFSETQ. V was pared by 0 bases and J by 5 bases, with 4 bases of the junction left unmatched. The CDR3 here is CASSLGAGGPETQYF. In nucleotides, the CDR3 is TGCGCCAGCAGCTTGGGAGCGGGGGGGCCGGAGACCCAGTACTTC.

The chain employs TRBV3-1 (or the pseudogene TRBV3-2) and TRBJ2-3; 8 bases align to TRBD2. Germline CDR1 is LGHDT and CDR2 is YNNKEL (reference sequence). The junction had 9 bases not matched to a gene; V was cut back by 5 bases and J by 5 bases. CDR3 length: 15 residues. The DNA for the CDR3 is TGTGCCAGCAGCGCGGGGGGAATTGTAGGAGATACGCAGTATTTT. Translated, it gives CASSAGGIVGDTQYF.

V usage is TRBV7-2 and J usage is TRBJ1-5; 10 bases match TRBD1. The ends lost 3 bases at V and 6 bases at J; junction bases unmatched: 2. The CDR3 is made up of 14 amino acids. CDR1 and CDR2 from the germline V gene are SGHTA and FQGNSA. The CDR3 DNA is TGTGCCAGCAGCTTGGGACAGGGGACTCAGCCCCAGCATTTT. Encoded protein: CASSLGQGTQPQHF. The whole variable domain, remainder taken from reference TRBV7-2 and TRBJ1-5, is GAGVSQSPSNKVTEKGKDVELRCDPISGHTALYWYRQSLGQGLEFLIYFQGNSAPDKSGLPSDRFSAERTGGSVSTLTIQRTQQEDSAVYLCASSLGQGTQPQHFGDGTRLSIL.

The chain is built from TRBV7-2 and TRBJ1-4; 8 bases match TRBD1. V trimming: 3 bases; J trimming: 5 bases; junction bases outside the gene matches: 2. The CDR3 loop spans 14 amino acids. The germline gives CDR1 SGHTA, CDR2 FQGNSA. CDR3 amino acids: CASSFRQGNEKLFF. The CDR3 DNA sequence: TGTGCCAGCAGCTTTCGACAGGGGAATGAAAAACTGTTTTTT.

The CDR3 reads CASTSAGTYNEQFF. CDR3 coding DNA: TGTGCCAGCACGTCCGCCGGAACCTACAATGAGCAGTTCTTC. The chain joins TRBV6-5 to TRBJ2-1; no clear D gene. Trimming pared 7 bases from V and 2 bases from J, leaving 12 bases between. There are 14 residues in the CDR3. Germline values: CDR1 MNHEY, CDR2 SVGAGI.

The chain links TRBV4-2 to TRBJ1-4; D unclear. Germline-derived CDR1 and CDR2 are LGHNA and YNFKEQ. Trimming took 2 bases from V and 5 from J, leaving 12 bases between them. This CDR3 spans 15 amino acids. CDR3 bases: TGTGCCAGCAGCCAAAGCAGAACAGAAAATGAAAAACTGTTTTTT. Its translation is CASSQSRTENEKLFF.

V gene TRBV7-8 combines with J gene TRBJ2-7; 8 bases match TRBD1. From germline, CDR1 is SGHVS and CDR2 FQNEAQ. Unmatched junction bases numbered 10, after V lost 8 bases and J lost 7 bases. The CDR3 runs 13 residues. The CDR3 DNA follows: TGTGCCAGCGGAGGACAGGGACATCGGGAGCAGTACTTC. Its protein is CASGGQGHREQYF.

The J gene is TRBJ1-2, the V gene TRBV5-5; D possibly corresponds to TRBD1 (5 bases). The CDR3 is made up of 16 amino acids. Germline V gene data show CDR1 as SGHKS and CDR2 as YYEKEE (reference sequence). V was cut by 4 bases and J by 2 bases, with 18 bases left in between. The CDR3 sequence is CASSAYGEGWNYGYTF. CDR3 coding DNA: TGTGCCAGCAGCGCCTACGGAGAGGGGTGGAACTATGGCTACACCTTC.

V usage is TRBV6-5 and J usage is TRBJ1-6; no reliable D call. Trimming took off 6 bases at V and 3 bases at J, with 9 bases between the two ends. Looked up from germline, CDR1 is MNHEY and CDR2 is SVGAGI. The CDR3 sequence is 14 residues long. DNA for the CDR3: TGTGCCAGCAGCCCGGGATTCTATAATTCACCCCTCCACTTT. This gives the protein CASSPGFYNSPLHF.

The CDR3 reads CASSVGGTQETQYF. The DNA of the CDR3 is TGTGCCAGCAGTGTCGGGGGGACCCAAGAGACCCAGTACTTC. The chain links TRBV6-2 or TRBV6-3 to TRBJ2-5; 7 bases are shared with TRBD2. The V and J ends lost 5 bases and 1 base, in that order; junction bases with no gene match: 4. The CDR3 is 14 amino acids. CDR1 is MNHEY, CDR2 SVGEGT, per germline.

The chain employs TRBV9 and TRBJ1-2, with D hard to call. V lost 3 bases to trimming and J lost 4 bases, with 16 bases between them. The CDR3 has 15 amino acids. Germline-derived CDR1 and CDR2 are SGDLS and YYNGEE. Here the CDR3 DNA reads TGTGCCAGCAGCGCTTCCCCTGACGGCGGCTATGGCTACACCTTC. This gives the protein CASSASPDGGYGYTF.

CDR3 nucleotide sequence: TGTGCCAGCAGTCCGGGTAGCTCACCCCTCCACTTT. This codes for CASSPGSSPLHF. The chain is built from TRBV2 and TRBJ1-6; D call uncertain. V gave up 5 bases and J gave up 10 bases, with 9 bases separating them. The CDR3 has 12 amino acids. The germline V gene has CDR1 SNHLY and CDR2 FYNNEI.

The chain employs TRBV19 and TRBJ2-7; D not resolved. This CDR3 region has 17 residues. Germline loops: CDR1 LNHDA, CDR2 SQIVND (reference sequence). V gave up 7 bases and J gave up 3 bases, with 25 bases separating them. Written as DNA, the CDR3 is TGTGCCAGTAATAAACTCCCCGCCGGGCCTTCCTTCTACGAGCAGTACTTC. Its protein product is CASNKLPAGPSFYEQYF.

CDR3 in DNA: TGTGCCTGGAGTGCCCTGGGGTACAATGAGCAGTTCTTC. Protein sequence: CAWSALGYNEQFF. The chain couples TRBV30 to TRBJ2-1; D not certain. Germline V lookup: CDR1 GTSNPN, CDR2 SVGIG (reference sequence). The CDR3 sequence is 13 residues long. Trimming cost V 1 base and J 4 bases, with 8 bases left between them.